The sequence of this T cell receptor beta chain was determined in a study of cytomegalovirus exposure and HLA in healthy donors. Both 60 Vbeta primers and 13 Jbeta primers went into the PCR. Sequencing was performed with immunoSEQ multiplex PCR; in TCRdb, only in-frame clones are kept and a portion is missing. Among about 200,000 clones, approximately 79% were seen once, and the ten largest hold 1.7%. CDR1 and CDR2 from the germline V gene are SGHAT and FQNNGV. With 5 bases removed from V and 2 bases from J, the gap between germline ends came to 18 bases. The CDR3 sequence is 16 residues long. The TCR was taken from a man aged 50 to 59 in good health and CMV-seronegative. The sample consisted of PBMCs. The chain has TRBV11-2 and TRBJ1-1, with a weak D call TRBD1 (5 bases). For the CDR3, the DNA is TGTGCCAGCAGCCCGACATTTTGGACAAGTAACACTGAAGCTTTCTTT. Its protein product is CASSPTFWTSNTEAFF.